This TCR beta chain comes out of a study of cytomegalovirus exposure and HLA in healthy donors. The primer mix had 60 Vbeta and 13 Jbeta primers. Sequenced by immunoSEQ multiplex PCR; TCRdb stores in-frame clones only, minus some. The data show some 160,000 clones, with around 80% seen just once and around 0.74% held by the top ten. This clone has a handful of counts. The sequenced material came from PBMCs. The source of this sequence is a woman aged 40 to 50 in good health and CMV-seronegative.

The CDR3 loop is CAWSVLRQGEAFF. For the CDR3, the DNA is TGTGCCTGGAGTGTACTCCGGCAGGGTGAAGCTTTCTTT. The chain links TRBV30 to TRBJ1-1, with a tentative D call TRBD1 (5 bases). CDR3 length: 13 amino acids. CDR1 is GTSNPN, CDR2 SVGIG, per germline (reference sequence). Trimming stripped 0 bases from V and 7 bases from J, with 12 bases between.